These 17 T cell receptor beta chains share one sample of origin, sequenced in a study of blood T cell repertoires in COVID-19. Measured with immunoSEQ multiplex PCR; TCRdb has only the in-frame clones, and not every one. The repertoire holds 80,000 or so clones, with about nine tenths as singletons. Input material: peripheral blood. These receptors originate from a woman in her 50s in a cohort sampled during active COVID-19.

The chain is built from TRBV2 and TRBJ1-5; tentatively, D is TRBD1 (5 bases). Trimming left V 8 bases short and J 3 bases short, with 14 bases between. CDR1 and CDR2 (germline): SNHLY, FYNNEI. CDR3 length: 14 residues. This CDR3 reads CASEQDGPNQPQHF. In DNA form, the CDR3 reads TGTGCCAGCGAACAGGACGGACCCAATCAGCCCCAGCATTTT.

V is TRBV28 and J is TRBJ1-1; 7 positions agree with TRBD1. In germline, CDR1 is MDHEN, CDR2 SYDVKM. Unmatched junction bases numbered 8, after V lost 5 bases and J lost 8 bases. The length of the CDR3 is 13 residues. The CDR3, as DNA: TGTGCCAGCAGTCGGGGGGGACAGAGAGAAGCTTTCTTT. Its protein is CASSRGGQREAFF.

The chain links TRBV5-6 to TRBJ2-1; 11 bases map to TRBD1. The CDR3 sequence is 15 residues long. CDR1 is SGHDT, CDR2 YYEEEE, per germline. The trim removed 4 bases at V and 7 bases at J, leaving 7 bases unmatched. In DNA form, the CDR3 reads TGTGCCAGCAGCGGACAGGGGGCTAATGGGAATGAGCAGTTCTTC. Translated: CASSGQGANGNEQFF.

V gene TRBV5-4 combines with J gene TRBJ2-3; D is undetermined. Germline V gives CDR1 SGHNT, CDR2 YYREEE (reference sequence). V lost 0 bases, J lost 0 bases, and 8 bases lay in between. The CDR3 has 15 residues. The CDR3 DNA reads TGTGCCAGCAGCTTGGAAGAGCATAGCACAGATACGCAGTATTTT. Encoded protein: CASSLEEHSTDTQYF.

This chain uses TRBV14 with TRBJ1-2; possible D gene TRBD1, 6 bases. The V end was cut by 5 bases, the J end by 6 bases, with 13 bases between. Germline lookup yields CDR1 SGHDN and CDR2 FVKESK. This CDR3 comprises 13 residues. CDR3 bases: TGTGCCAGCAGCACTACAGGGTTGGATGGCTACACCTTC. This translates into CASSTTGLDGYTF.

This rearrangement joins TRBV11-1 to TRBJ2-5; 9 bases agree with TRBD2. V lost 6 bases and J lost 3; bases outside the gene matches: 8. CDR1 is SGHAT, CDR2 FQDESV, per germline (reference sequence). The CDR3 is 15 residues long. Here the CDR3 DNA reads TGTGCCAGCAGTCTGTTAGCGGGAGCCGAAGAGACCCAGTACTTC. Its translation is CASSLLAGAEETQYF.

The count of this clone is one. The gene calls are TRBV2 and TRBJ1-1; D gene uncertain. Trimming stripped 3 bases from V and 1 base from J, with 12 bases between. This CDR3 comprises 15 residues. The V gene's germline CDR1 is SNHLY and CDR2 FYNNEI. As DNA, the CDR3 is TGTGCCAGCAGTGATAGAGGTCGGCGGAACACTGAAGCTTTCTTT. Its protein is CASSDRGRRNTEAFF.

This chain links TRBV6-5 with TRBJ2-7; maybe TRBD2 (6 bases). The V end lost 6 bases, the J end lost 2 bases, and 17 bases lay between the germline ends. The germline V gene has CDR1 MNHEY and CDR2 SVGAGI. The CDR3 has 15 amino acids. CDR3 amino acids: CASRPQTGVPYEQYF. The CDR3 DNA reads TGTGCCAGCAGACCGCAAACGGGGGTTCCCTACGAGCAGTACTTC.

The gene calls are TRBV4-1 and TRBJ1-2; 7 bases match TRBD1. CDR3 length equals 15 residues. The germline V gene encodes CDR1 MGHRA and CDR2 YSYEKL. After removal of 0 bases from V and 8 bases from J, the junction contained 9 bases not matched to a gene. CDR3 nucleotides: TGCGCCAGCAGCCAAGATGGAACAGGGGCGGGGGGCTACACCTTC. Amino acid sequence: CASSQDGTGAGGYTF.

Only one count was recorded for this clone. The chain joins TRBV11-2 to TRBJ2-1; 9 positions match TRBD1. V trimming: 5 bases; J trimming: 4 bases; junction bases outside the gene matches: 15. Per the germline V gene, CDR1 is SGHAT and CDR2 is FQNNGV. This CDR3 is built from 18 residues. This chain's CDR3 is CASSVPGTGSRRYNEQFF. The CDR3, as DNA: TGTGCCAGCAGCGTCCCCGGGACAGGGTCCCGGAGATACAATGAGCAGTTCTTC. The variable domain in full, completed from reference TRBV11-2 and TRBJ2-1, reads EAGVAQSPRYKIIEKRQSVAFWCNPISGHATLYWYQQILGQGPKLLIQFQNNGVVDDSQLPKDRFSAERLKGVDSTLKIQPAKLEDSAVYLCASSVPGTGSRRYNEQFFGPGTRLTVL.

This chain joins TRBV19 and TRBJ2-1; 8 positions match TRBD1. The germline V gene has CDR1 LNHDA and CDR2 SQIVND (reference sequence). The CDR3 has 15 residues. J was trimmed by 4 bases and V by 5 bases; bases with no gene match: 7. CDR3 amino acids: CASSPYRTGYNEQFF. The CDR3 DNA follows: TGTGCCAGTAGTCCCTACCGGACAGGGTACAATGAGCAGTTCTTC. Looking up the rest from reference TRBV19 and TRBJ2-1 gives the full variable domain: DGGITQSPKYLFRKEGQNVTLSCEQNLNHDAMYWYRQDPGQGLRLIYYSQIVNDFQKGDIAEGYSVSREKKESFPLTVTSAQKNPTAFYLCASSPYRTGYNEQFFGPGTRLTVL.

This chain connects TRBV5-1 to TRBJ2-1, with 8 bases that match TRBD2. Germline lookup yields CDR1 SGHRS and CDR2 YFSETQ. Losses at the gene ends were 2 bases for V and 8 bases for J; bases not matched to a gene: 6. The CDR3 extends over 14 amino acids. The CDR3 sequence: CASSFSGNNDEQFF. CDR3 DNA: TGCGCCAGCAGCTTTAGCGGGAATAACGATGAGCAGTTCTTC.

J is TRBJ1-4 and V is TRBV3-1 (or the pseudogene TRBV3-2); D gene unclear. The CDR3 covers 15 residues. The germline V and J ends were trimmed by 4 bases and 0 bases, with 9 bases remaining between them. Germline V gene data show CDR1 as LGHDT and CDR2 as YNNKEL (reference sequence). In DNA, the CDR3 is TGTGCCAGCAGCCCCTCAGGATCAACTAATGAAAAACTGTTTTTT. Protein: CASSPSGSTNEKLFF.

A few counts support this clone. The chain is built from TRBV14 and TRBJ2-7, with 7 bases lining up with TRBD1. The trim removed 1 base at V and 7 bases at J, leaving 10 bases unmatched. CDR1 SGHDN and CDR2 FVKESK come from the germline V gene. The CDR3 is 15 residues long. The CDR3, as DNA: TGTGCCAGCAGCCAAGTCGACAGGGCCCGATGGGAGCAGTACTTC. This gives the protein CASSQVDRARWEQYF.

The V gene is TRBV5-1, the J gene TRBJ2-2; 8 positions match TRBD1. This CDR3 is built from 15 residues. Germline trimming cut 3 bases from V and 4 bases from J; bases unmatched to any gene: 5. Germline V gene lookup returns CDR1 SGHRS and CDR2 YFSETQ. In DNA form, the CDR3 reads TGCGCCAGCAGCTCTCGACAGGGGCGCACCGGGGAGCTGTTTTTT. The encoded protein is CASSSRQGRTGELFF.

This clone was seen just once. The chain links TRBV28 to TRBJ2-3; D may be TRBD2 (6 bases). Germline V gene data show CDR1 as MDHEN and CDR2 as SYDVKM. The ends were cut back, 6 bases at V and 3 bases at J, with 16 bases in the middle. The CDR3 loop spans 15 amino acids. CDR3 amino acids: CASRPHTRGTDTQYF. The CDR3 DNA reads TGTGCCAGCAGACCCCACACGCGGGGAACAGATACGCAGTATTTT.

The chain uses TRBV28 and TRBJ1-2; TRBD1 aligns across 7 bases. The CDR3 extends over 14 amino acids. Unmatched junction bases numbered 6, after V lost 7 bases and J lost 1 base. CDR1 is MDHEN and CDR2 is SYDVKM in the germline V gene. The CDR3 DNA reads as TGTGCCAGCACCCCCTGGGACAGTAACTATGGCTACACCTTC. Protein sequence: CASTPWDSNYGYTF.